Only a few counts were recorded for the clone carrying this T cell receptor (beta chain). The antigen is unknown. The entry originates in a study of cytomegalovirus exposure and HLA in healthy donors. Study-level background: Unique TCR beta sequences numbering approximately 100 million came from around 180 million T cells in an earlier analysis.

Broader study findings: There was a cluster of highly shared sequence variants that was likely a sequencing artifact. Several of the most significant clusters appeared, in a later analysis, to be linked to common viral pathogens.

The PCR employed 60 Vbeta primers together with 13 Jbeta primers. The data were produced by immunoSEQ multiplex PCR, yet TCRdb's version contains in-frame clones alone and is incomplete. Of about 150,000 clones in the sample, approximately 8.9% were seen once. This CDR3 comprises 12 residues. With 6 bases removed from V and 0 bases from J, the gap between germline ends came to 6 bases. Germline V gives CDR1 MNHEY, CDR2 SVGAGI. The material sequenced was PBMCs. The receptor comes from a woman between 40 and 55 years old in good health and CMV-seropositive. J is TRBJ2-7 and V is TRBV6-5, with D possibly matching TRBD2 (5 bases). The CDR3 loop reads CASRRDSYEQYF. In nucleotides, the CDR3 is TGTGCCAGCAGGAGGGACTCCTACGAGCAGTACTTC.